This T cell receptor beta chain was observed in a study of beta chain features in type 1 diabetes. Study at large: Age and gender were similar between patients and healthy donors, as were cell yields.

Concerning this clone: Antigen unknown.

Broader study findings: For patients, the naive, central memory and Treg TCRB repertoires appeared more alike than for healthy donors. Amplification by PCR could prefer shorter templates, with the same effect in patients and controls. Shortening that was moderate but significant affected the TCRB CDR3s of Type 1 diabetes patients in all four CD4+ subsets.

All of the isolated RNA was reverse transcribed, so expressed TCRB transcripts were sequenced. Sequenced by immunoSEQ multiplex PCR; TCRdb stores in-frame clones only, minus some. The sample includes around 350,000 clones, 10% to 15% seen only once; the top ten take roughly 0.015%. CDR1 and CDR2 (germline): SGHTA, FQGTGA. This CDR3 contains 13 residues. Trimming stripped 0 bases from V and 4 bases from J, with 7 bases between. The source of this sequence is a man between 18 and 35 years old in good health. V usage is TRBV7-3 and J usage is TRBJ2-7; possible D gene TRBD2, 5 bases. The sequenced sample consisted of naive CD4+ T cells from blood. The CDR3 reads CASSLTPGYEQYF. In DNA form, the CDR3 reads TGTGCCAGCAGCTTAACTCCGGGATACGAGCAGTACTTC.